These T cell receptor beta chains were read from a single sample in a study of cytomegalovirus exposure and HLA in healthy donors. The method was immunoSEQ multiplex PCR; TCRdb's version includes in-frame clones alone and lacks a portion of them. This sample has about 240,000 clones; 85% to 90% occur once, and the top ten carry less than 3%. The sample taken for sequencing was PBMCs. The receptors were sampled from a man aged 18 to 29 in good health and CMV-seronegative. The CDR3 runs from the conserved cysteine through the conserved F or W. The D gene is left open where the match is weak. Clone sizes are given selectively: once, few, many, or a class where the clone is expanded.

j_gene | v_gene | abundance | d_gene | CDR3nt | CDR3aa
TRBJ2-3 | TRBV7-8 | - | TRBD2 | TGTGCCAGCAGCCCCGGGACTAGCGGGAGTCATTATACGCAGTATTTT | CASSPGTSGSHYTQYF
TRBJ2-5 | TRBV2 | - | TRBD2 | TGTGCCAGCAGTGACGGTCTAGCGGGAGGGCCGGAGACCCAGTACTTC | CASSDGLAGGPETQYF
TRBJ2-7 | TRBV7-2 | once | - | TGTGCCAGCAGCTCACTAGGGCAGGGGCCCTACGAGCAGTACTTC | CASSSLGQGPYEQYF
TRBJ2-5 | TRBV23-1 | - | TRBD2 | TGCGCCAGCAGTCAATCTGTAGGACTAGCAGGAAAGACCCAGTACTTC | CASSQSVGLAGKTQYF
TRBJ1-4 | TRBV4-2 | - | - | TGTGCCAGCAGCCAGATCGACAGGTATAATGAAAAACTGTTTTTT | CASSQIDRYNEKLFF
TRBJ2-6 | TRBV30 | - | TRBD1 | TGTGCCTCGACAGGGGGGAGGGCCAACGTCCTGACTTTC | CASTGGRANVLTF
TRBJ1-5 | TRBV30 | - | - | TGTGCCTGGGAGGGTGGTAGCAATCAGCCCCAGCATTTT | CAWEGGSNQPQHF
TRBJ2-7 | TRBV4-1 | once | TRBD1 | TGCGCCAGCAGCCTCTACTCCCCGGGACAGGACTACGAGCAGTACTTC | CASSLYSPGQDYEQYF
TRBJ1-3 | TRBV2 | - | - | TGTGCCAGCAGTGACCAGGGGATGACTGGAAACACCATATATTTT | CASSDQGMTGNTIYF
TRBJ1-2 | TRBV23-1 | - | TRBD1 | TGCGCCAGCCGACAGGGGGGCGGCTACACCTTC | CASRQGGGYTF
TRBJ1-5 | TRBV28 | - | - | TGTGCCAGCAGTGGGGCGGTCAGCAATCAGCCCCAGCATTTT | CASSGAVSNQPQHF
TRBJ1-5 | TRBV4-1 | - | TRBD1 | TGCGCCAGCAGCCAAGACAGGGGGCGTCAGCCCCAGCATTTT | CASSQDRGRQPQHF
TRBJ2-3 | TRBV21-1 | - | - | - | CASSKVGGGATQYF
TRBJ2-7 | TRBV5-1 | - | TRBD2 | TGCGCCAGCATCCCCGGGACTAGCGGGAGCTACGAGCAGTACTTC | CASIPGTSGSYEQYF
TRBJ1-6 | TRBV9 | - | - | TGTGCCAGCAGCGACCCCCGGGGGAATTCACCCCTCCACTTT | CASSDPRGNSPLHF
TRBJ2-7 | TRBV6-4 | - | TRBD1 | TGTGCCAGCAGTGACACAGGGGACCTCTCATTCCACGAGCAGTACTTC | CASSDTGDLSFHEQYF
TRBJ1-6 | TRBV19 | - | TRBD1 | TGTGCCAGTAGTCCGACAGGGGGCTTAGGTAATTCACCCCTCCACTTT | CASSPTGGLGNSPLHF
TRBJ1-4 | TRBV6-5 | - | - | TGTGCCAGCAGTTTGACACATTCTGAAAAACTGTTTTTT | CASSLTHSEKLFF
TRBJ2-2 | TRBV6-5 | - | TRBD1 | TGTGCCAGCAGTTACAGTATCAGGGGGACCGGGGAGCTGTTTTTT | CASSYSIRGTGELFF
TRBJ1-1 | TRBV4-3 | - | TRBD1 | TGCGCCAGCAGCCCTGACAGGGGTAGCACTGAAGCTTTCTTT | CASSPDRGSTEAFF
TRBJ2-2 | TRBV9 | - | TRBD1 | TGTGCCAGCAGCGAACAGGGGGAGGCCGGGGAGCTGTTTTTT | CASSEQGEAGELFF
TRBJ2-1 | TRBV5-1 | - | - | TGCGCCAGCAGCTTAGGGGGTATCTCTGATGGGCAGTTCTTC | CASSLGGISDGQFF
TRBJ2-7 | TRBV2 | few | TRBD2 | TGTGCCAGCACCCTAGCGGGGTTCTCCTACGAGCAGTACTTC | CASTLAGFSYEQYF
TRBJ2-3 | TRBV27 | few | - | TGTGCCAGCAGTTTCCTAGCCCTGGGCGTAGATACGCAGTATTTT | CASSFLALGVDTQYF
TRBJ2-5 | TRBV27 | few | TRBD2 | TGTGCCAGCAGTCAAACGGGGGGGCCAGACCAGTACTTC | CASSQTGGPDQYF
TRBJ2-5 | TRBV29-1 | - | TRBD1 | TGCAGCGTCAACCGGGACAGGGCTAAAGAGACCCAGTACTTC | CSVNRDRAKETQYF
TRBJ2-7 | TRBV28 | - | - | TGTGCCAGCAGTTTTATGCCCAGGGTTCACGAGCAGTACTTC | CASSFMPRVHEQYF
TRBJ2-7 | TRBV27 | - | TRBD1 | TGTGCCAGCAGAGCAGGACAGGGTTACCACGAGCAGTACTTC | CASRAGQGYHEQYF
TRBJ2-3 | TRBV5-1 | - | - | TGCGCCAGCAGCATGACAGGGGAGGGCGATACGCAGTATTTT | CASSMTGEGDTQYF
TRBJ2-2 | TRBV27 | few | - | TGTGCCAGCCAAGAGGCCGGGGAGCTGTTTTTT | CASQEAGELFF
TRBJ2-3 | TRBV27 | - | TRBD2 | TGTGCCAGCAGCTACTCTAGCGGGTATAGCACAGATACGCAGTATTTT | CASSYSSGYSTDTQYF
TRBJ1-5 | TRBV11-2 | - | TRBD1 | TGTGCCAGCAGCTTAGGGACAGGGGATCAGCCCCAGCATTTT | CASSLGTGDQPQHF
TRBJ2-6 | TRBV5-1 | - | TRBD1 | TGCGCCAGCAGACCCGGGACAGGGATCCCTGGGGCCAACGTCCTGACTTTC | CASRPGTGIPGANVLTF
TRBJ1-2 | TRBV4-3 | - | TRBD1 | TGCGCCAGCAGCCGATCCGGGACAGGGGTCTATGGCTACACCTTC | CASSRSGTGVYGYTF
TRBJ1-2 | TRBV5-4 | - | - | TGTGCCAGCAGCCGCGGACAGACTCAGTATGGCTACACCTTC | CASSRGQTQYGYTF
TRBJ2-7 | TRBV7-9 | - | - | TGTGCCAGCAGTCGAACTAGTAGTTGGGGCGAGCAGTACTTC | CASSRTSSWGEQYF
TRBJ2-7 | TRBV7-9 | - | TRBD1 | TGTGCCAGCAGCTTAGAAGGGACAGGGGCTTGGTACGAGCAGTACTTC | CASSLEGTGAWYEQYF
TRBJ2-3 | TRBV7-9 | - | TRBD1 | TGTGCCAGCACCTTAACAGGGGGTAGGACAGATACGCAGTATTTT | CASTLTGGRTDTQYF
TRBJ1-4 | TRBV28 | - | TRBD1 | TGTGCCAGCAGTTATGAAGGAGGGGGACAGGGGGGAAAACTGTTTTTT | CASSYEGGGQGGKLFF
TRBJ1-1 | TRBV28 | - | - | TGTGCCAGCACCGCACAGGGTCCCGCTTTCTTT | CASTAQGPAFF
TRBJ1-5 | TRBV6-5 | - | - | TGTGCCAGCAGCCACCAGGGTGAGCAGCCCCAGCATTTT | CASSHQGEQPQHF
TRBJ2-1 | TRBV5-1 | - | - | TGCGCCAGCAGCTTGGGAGTTTACAATGAGCAGTTCTTC | CASSLGVYNEQFF
TRBJ1-1 | TRBV27 | - | - | TGTGCCAGCAGTTTGCGGGTCGGGACTGAAGCTTTCTTT | CASSLRVGTEAFF
TRBJ2-7 | TRBV7-8 | - | TRBD1 | TGTGCCAGCAGCCCTGGGACAGGGTGGTCCTACGAGCAGTACTTC | CASSPGTGWSYEQYF
TRBJ2-2 | TRBV6-6 | - | TRBD1 | TGTGCCAGCAGTTGGAGGGGACAGGGGGCGTCCGGGGAGCTGTTTTTT | CASSWRGQGASGELFF
TRBJ1-4 | TRBV7-7 | - | - | TGTGCTAGCAGCGTGGGGCAAGCCCTAAATGAAAAACTGTTTTTT | CASSVGQALNEKLFF
TRBJ2-7 | TRBV6-1 | - | - | TGTGCCAGCAGTGAAGGCCCGGTTAGCTACGAGCAGTACTTC | CASSEGPVSYEQYF
TRBJ1-5 | TRBV7-8 | - | - | TGTGCCAGCAGCTTAACGGAACAGGGTTTAGGTCAGCCCCAGCATTTT | CASSLTEQGLGQPQHF
TRBJ2-2 | TRBV11-2 | - | - | TGTGCCAGCAGCTTAGTTGCGGGGTCCGGGGAGCTGTTTTTT | CASSLVAGSGELFF
TRBJ2-7 | TRBV29-1 | - | TRBD1 | TGCAGCGTTTCTACAGGGGTCTCGCCCTACGAGCAGTACTTC | CSVSTGVSPYEQYF
TRBJ1-2 | TRBV4-1 | - | - | TGCGCCAGCAGCCAAAGGGGCCAGCCCAACTTTGGCTACACCTTC | CASSQRGQPNFGYTF
TRBJ2-4 | TRBV14 | - | - | TGTGCCAGCAGCCATTCGGGGAACATTCAGTACTTC | CASSHSGNIQYF
TRBJ2-3 | TRBV30 | once | TRBD2 | TGTGCCTGGAGTGAACCCGGGACTAGCGGGTACACAGATACGCAGTATTTT | CAWSEPGTSGYTDTQYF
TRBJ1-5 | TRBV28 | - | TRBD1 | TGTGCCAGCAGTCCACAGGGGATCGGTCAGCCCCAGCATTTT | CASSPQGIGQPQHF
TRBJ2-2 | TRBV10-3 | - | TRBD1 | TGTGCCATCAGTGAAATCCCGGGACAGGGTTACGCGAACACCGGGGAGCTGTTTTTT | CAISEIPGQGYANTGELFF
TRBJ1-5 | TRBV15 | - | - | TGTGCCACCAGCAGTGTGGATTGGGCCAGAGGGTCTCAGCATTTT | CATSSVDWARGSQHF